Sequencing of this T cell receptor beta chain was carried out in a study of blood T cells in healthy people across ages. Germline CDR1 MGHDK, CDR2 SYGVNS. CDR3 length equals 15 residues. V trimming: 4 bases; J trimming: 2 bases; junction bases outside the gene matches: 5. Study-wide points: Naive T cell percentage and TCR beta diversity correlated strongly.

Details on this clonotype: Antigen specificity is unknown. One base away lies a much larger clone, so this may be a sequencing read error.

The use of a sample-barcoded 5' primer and a J-beta primer mix characterized a second PCR of roughly 6 to 12 cycles. TCRdb called the 5' RACE reads again in MiXCR, with one record for every CDR3 protein. The sample contains about 800,000 distinct CDR3 sequences, roughly 25% of which appear only once. In terms of origin and age, donors were healthy Caucasian individuals from Russia aged roughly 6 to 100. These data were also reused for a study on T cells of mothers and their children. That report adds: Each child gave a few million TCR beta CDR3 reads (each mother, over 9 million). Related mother-child pairs shared slightly more overlap than unrelated pairs, but the difference was non-significant.

The rearrangement joins TRBV25-1 to TRBJ2-1; 7 bases fit TRBD1. This TCR was recovered from a boy younger than 18 in good health. Sequencing input: blood. CDR3 protein: CASSGSRGTYNEQFF. CDR3 coding DNA: TGTGCCAGCAGTGGGAGCAGGGGGACCTACAATGAGCAGTTCTTC. Looking up the rest from reference TRBV25-1 and TRBJ2-1 gives the full variable domain: EADIYQTPRYLVIGTGKKITLECSQTMGHDKMYWYQQDPGMELHLIHYSYGVNSTEKGDLSSESTVSRIRTEHFPLTLESARPSHTSQYLCASSGSRGTYNEQFFGPGTRLTVL.